The rows below give T cell receptor beta chains drawn from one sample of a study of technical replicates of blood from a few donors. The method was immunoSEQ multiplex PCR; TCRdb's version includes in-frame clones alone and lacks a portion of them. Of 50,000 to 70,000 clones listed, 86% are singletons. Sequenced input: PBMCs. These receptors all stem from a human donor in good health. Some clones in this sample may be carry-over from other donors' samples. Each CDR3 is given with its conserved first and last residue. A D gene is named only where the DNA matches it firmly. Part of the rows lack a size; the others show once, few, many or a class for expanded clones.

j_call	v_call	clone_size	d_call	cdr3_nt	cdr3_aa
TRBJ1-6	TRBV19	once	NA	TGTGCCAGTAGTACGATGGGACACACCGGTTCACCCCTCCACTTT	CASSTMGHTGSPLHF
TRBJ2-5	TRBV7-2	NA	NA	TGTGCCAGCAGCTTAGTACTGCTACAAGAGACCCAGTACTTC	CASSLVLLQETQYF
TRBJ2-5	TRBV5-1	NA	TRBD2	TGCGCCAGCAGCCTAATCCCGGGACTAGCGGGGCAAGAGACCCAGTACTTC	CASSLIPGLAGQETQYF
TRBJ2-1	TRBV30	NA	NA	TGTGCCTGGAGTGTACTTCCCCGTAAGGCGGGTGAGCAGTTCTTC	CAWSVLPRKAGEQFF
TRBJ1-1	TRBV7-3	NA	NA	TGTGCCAGCAGCTTGACAACAGGGTTCGGAGTCACTGAAGCTTTCTTT	CASSLTTGFGVTEAFF
TRBJ1-1	TRBV7-2	NA	NA	TGTGCCAGCAGCTTTGGTGGCAGGTCGAACACTGAAGCTTTCTTT	CASSFGGRSNTEAFF
TRBJ2-5	TRBV4-2	NA	NA	TGTGCCAGCAGCTACGGTGGCGCGGGGCAAGAGACCCAGTACTTC	CASSYGGAGQETQYF
TRBJ2-1	TRBV6-5	NA	TRBD2	TGTGCCAGCAGTATTCTAGCGGGAGACTACAATGAGCAGTTCTTC	CASSILAGDYNEQFF
TRBJ2-1	TRBV5-1	NA	TRBD2	TGCGCCAGCAGCCTGACGGGGGGGCTTTACAATGAGCAGTTCTTC	CASSLTGGLYNEQFF
TRBJ2-1	TRBV5-1	NA	TRBD2	TGCGCCAGCAGCTCCGCGGGAGCATACAATGAGCAGTTCTTC	CASSSAGAYNEQFF
TRBJ2-2	TRBV4-2	NA	TRBD1	TGTGCCAGCAGCCCCGTTTGGACAGGGTCCACCGGGGAGCTGTTTTTT	CASSPVWTGSTGELFF
TRBJ2-3	TRBV7-9	medium-sized	TRBD2	TGTGCCAGCACCCCGGGACTAGCGGAGTACACAGATACGCAGTATTTT	CASTPGLAEYTDTQYF
TRBJ2-1	TRBV27	NA	TRBD2	TGTGCCAGCAGTAGAGGGACTAGCGGGGGTCTAAGGAATGAGCAGTTCTTC	CASSRGTSGGLRNEQFF
TRBJ1-2	TRBV4-3	NA	NA	TGCGCCAGCAGCCAAGATAGAGGGATTGGGTATGGCTACACCTTC	CASSQDRGIGYGYTF
TRBJ2-7	TRBV7-9	NA	TRBD2	TGTGCCATCGATACTAGCGCCTTCTCCTACGAGCAGTACTTC	CAIDTSAFSYEQYF
TRBJ2-1	TRBV11-1	NA	TRBD1	TGTGCCAGCAGCTTAATTGGGGACAGGTTCTACAATGAGCAGTTCTTC	CASSLIGDRFYNEQFF
TRBJ1-5	TRBV7-2	once	NA	TGTGCCAGCAGCCAAAACGCACAGCTCGGGGAACAGCCCCAGCATTTT	CASSQNAQLGEQPQHF
TRBJ2-5	TRBV2	NA	NA	TGTGCCAGCAGTGTCGGAGGAGAGACCCAGTACTTC	CASSVGGETQYF
TRBJ2-1	TRBV7-3	NA	TRBD2	TGTGCCAGCAGCTCCAGCGGGGGTAGCGGGAGGGATGAGCAGTTCTTC	CASSSSGGSGRDEQFF
TRBJ1-1	TRBV29-1	once	TRBD1	TGCAGCGTTGGGACAGGGGGCCGCACTGAAGCTTTCTTT	CSVGTGGRTEAFF
TRBJ2-1	TRBV6-5	once	TRBD2	TGTGCCAGCAGTTACGGGGGGGGATCCTACAATGAGCAGTTCTTC	CASSYGGGSYNEQFF
TRBJ2-7	TRBV20-1	once	NA	TGCGCAATCTACCAGGGGTACGAGCAGTACTTC	CAIYQGYEQYF
TRBJ1-2	TRBV27	NA	NA	TGTGCCAGCAAAGACAGTTTAGCCTTCGATGGCTACACCTTC	CASKDSLAFDGYTF
TRBJ2-2	TRBV5-1	NA	NA	TGCGCCAGCAGCTCCCCTGGGAGAAACACCGGGGAGCTGTTTTTT	CASSSPGRNTGELFF
TRBJ2-1	TRBV2	NA	NA	TGTGCCAGCAGTGAAAGGCTAGCAAGCTCCTACAATGAGCAGTTCTTC	CASSERLASSYNEQFF
TRBJ2-1	TRBV29-1	NA	TRBD1	TGCAGCGCTGGGACAGGGGGCAAAAATGAGCAGTTCTTC	CSAGTGGKNEQFF
TRBJ2-3	TRBV7-9	NA	NA	TGTGCCAGCAGCCGACAGACAGATACGCAGTATTTT	CASSRQTDTQYF
TRBJ1-2	TRBV2	NA	TRBD1	TGTGCCAGCAGTGAAGACAGGGGGCATGGCTACACCTTC	CASSEDRGHGYTF
TRBJ1-1	TRBV6-5	few	NA	TGTGCCAGCAGTTACGCCCTTGGGCCCGGCACTGAAGCTTTCTTT	CASSYALGPGTEAFF
TRBJ2-6	TRBV19	NA	TRBD1	TGTGCCAGTAGTATCGAGGGTCCCGGACAGGCCTTCTCTGGGGCCAACGTCCTGACTTTC	CASSIEGPGQAFSGANVLTF